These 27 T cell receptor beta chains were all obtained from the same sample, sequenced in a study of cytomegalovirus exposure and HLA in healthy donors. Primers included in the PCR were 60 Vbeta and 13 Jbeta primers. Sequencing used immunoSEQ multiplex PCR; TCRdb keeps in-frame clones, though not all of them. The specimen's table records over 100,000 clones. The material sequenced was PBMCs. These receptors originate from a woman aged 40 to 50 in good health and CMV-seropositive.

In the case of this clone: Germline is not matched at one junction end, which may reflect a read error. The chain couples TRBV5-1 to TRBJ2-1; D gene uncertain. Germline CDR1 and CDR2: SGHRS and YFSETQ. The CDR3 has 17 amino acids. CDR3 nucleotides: TGCGCCAGCAGATTGGCTAGTCTACTGAGCTCCTACAATGAGCAGTTCTTC. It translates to CASRLASLLSSYNEQFF.

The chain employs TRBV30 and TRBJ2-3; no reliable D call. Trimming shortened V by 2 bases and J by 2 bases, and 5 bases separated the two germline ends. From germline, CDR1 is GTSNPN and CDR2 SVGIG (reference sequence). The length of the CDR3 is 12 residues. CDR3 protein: CAWSHFTDTQYF. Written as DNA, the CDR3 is TGTGCCTGGAGTCATTTCACAGATACGCAGTATTTT.

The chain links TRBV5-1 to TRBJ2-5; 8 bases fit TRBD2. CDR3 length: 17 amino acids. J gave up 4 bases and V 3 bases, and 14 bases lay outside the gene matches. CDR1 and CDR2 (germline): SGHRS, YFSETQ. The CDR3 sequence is CASSSDPGTRAGETQYF. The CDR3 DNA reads TGCGCCAGCAGCTCGGACCCCGGGACTAGGGCCGGAGAGACCCAGTACTTC.

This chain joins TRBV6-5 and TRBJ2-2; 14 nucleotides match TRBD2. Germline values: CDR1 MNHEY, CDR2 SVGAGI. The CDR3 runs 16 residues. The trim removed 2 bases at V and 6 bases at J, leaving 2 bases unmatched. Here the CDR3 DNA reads TGTGCCAGCAGTTACGGACTAGCGGGAGGCGCCGGGGAGCTGTTTTTT. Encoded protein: CASSYGLAGGAGELFF.

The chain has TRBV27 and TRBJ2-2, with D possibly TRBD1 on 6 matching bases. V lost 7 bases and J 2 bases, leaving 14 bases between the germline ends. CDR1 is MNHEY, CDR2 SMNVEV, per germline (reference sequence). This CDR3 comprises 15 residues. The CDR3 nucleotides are TGTGCCAGCAACCATTGGGACACTAACACCGGGGAGCTGTTTTTT. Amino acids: CASNHWDTNTGELFF.

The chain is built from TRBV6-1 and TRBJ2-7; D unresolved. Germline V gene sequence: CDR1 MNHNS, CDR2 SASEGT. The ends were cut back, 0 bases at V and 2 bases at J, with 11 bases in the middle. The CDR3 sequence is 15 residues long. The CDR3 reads CASSEATGGAYEQYF. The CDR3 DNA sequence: TGTGCCAGCAGTGAAGCGACCGGCGGCGCCTACGAGCAGTACTTC.

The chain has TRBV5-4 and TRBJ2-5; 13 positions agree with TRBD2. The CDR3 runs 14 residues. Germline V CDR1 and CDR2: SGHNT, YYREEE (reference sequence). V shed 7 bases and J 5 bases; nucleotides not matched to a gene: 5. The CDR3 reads CASGGLAGEETQYF. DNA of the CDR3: TGTGCCAGCGGCGGACTAGCGGGAGAGGAGACCCAGTACTTC. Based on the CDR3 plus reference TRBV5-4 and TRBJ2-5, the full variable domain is ETGVTQSPTHLIKTRGQQVTLRCSSQSGHNTVSWYQQALGQGPQFIFQYYREEENGRGNFPPRFSGLQFPNYSSELNVNALELDDSALYLCASGGLAGEETQYFGPGTRLLVL.

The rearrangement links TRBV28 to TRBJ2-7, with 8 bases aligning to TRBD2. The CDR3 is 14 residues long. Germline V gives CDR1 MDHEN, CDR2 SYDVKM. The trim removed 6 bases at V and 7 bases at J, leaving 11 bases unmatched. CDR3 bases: TGTGCCAGCAGGGGAGCGGGAGCTAATGGGGAGCAGTACTTC. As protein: CASRGAGANGEQYF. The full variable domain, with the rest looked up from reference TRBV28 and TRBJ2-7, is DVKVTQSSRYLVKRTGEKVFLECVQDMDHENMFWYRQDPGLGLRLIYFSYDVKMKEKGDIPEGYSVSREKKERFSLILESASTNQTSMYLCASRGAGANGEQYFGPGTRLTVT.

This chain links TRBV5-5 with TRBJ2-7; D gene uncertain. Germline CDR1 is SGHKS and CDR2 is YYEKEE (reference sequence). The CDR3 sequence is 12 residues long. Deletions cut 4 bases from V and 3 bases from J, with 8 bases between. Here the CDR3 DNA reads TGTGCCAGCAGCGCGGAGTTCTACGAGCAGTACTTC. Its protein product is CASSAEFYEQYF.

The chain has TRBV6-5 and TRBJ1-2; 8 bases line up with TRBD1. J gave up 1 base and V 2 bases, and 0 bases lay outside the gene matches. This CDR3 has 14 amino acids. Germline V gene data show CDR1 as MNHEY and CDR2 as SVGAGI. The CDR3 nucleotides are TGTGCCAGCAGTTACACAGGGGGTAACTATGGCTACACCTTC. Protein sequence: CASSYTGGNYGYTF.

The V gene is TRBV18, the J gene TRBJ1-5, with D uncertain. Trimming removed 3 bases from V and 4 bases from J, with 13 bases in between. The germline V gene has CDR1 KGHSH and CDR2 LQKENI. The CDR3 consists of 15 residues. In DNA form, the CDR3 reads TGTGCCAGCTCACCGTCCGGACTCCTGAATCAGCCCCAGCATTTT. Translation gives CASSPSGLLNQPQHF.

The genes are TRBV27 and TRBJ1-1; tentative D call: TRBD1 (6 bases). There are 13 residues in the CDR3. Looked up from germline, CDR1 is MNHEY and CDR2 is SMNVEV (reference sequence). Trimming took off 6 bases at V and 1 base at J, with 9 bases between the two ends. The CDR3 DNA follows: TGTGCCAGCAGCGACAGGCGGAACACTGAAGCTTTCTTT. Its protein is CASSDRRNTEAFF.

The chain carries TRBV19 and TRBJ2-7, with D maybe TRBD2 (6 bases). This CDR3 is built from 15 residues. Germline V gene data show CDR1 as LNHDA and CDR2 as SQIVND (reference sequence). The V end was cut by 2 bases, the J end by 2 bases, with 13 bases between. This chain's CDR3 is CASSISAGSPYEQYF. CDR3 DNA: TGTGCCAGTAGTATATCTGCGGGGTCCCCCTACGAGCAGTACTTC.

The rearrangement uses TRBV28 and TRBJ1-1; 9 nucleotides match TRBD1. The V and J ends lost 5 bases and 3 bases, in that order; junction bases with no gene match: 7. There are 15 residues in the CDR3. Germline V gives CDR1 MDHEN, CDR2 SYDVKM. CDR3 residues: CASSPSGTGYTEAFF. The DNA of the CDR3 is TGTGCCAGCAGTCCCTCCGGGACAGGGTACACTGAAGCTTTCTTT.

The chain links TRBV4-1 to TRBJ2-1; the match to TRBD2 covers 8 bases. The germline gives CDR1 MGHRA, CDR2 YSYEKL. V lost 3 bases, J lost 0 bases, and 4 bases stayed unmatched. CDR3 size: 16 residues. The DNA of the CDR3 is TGCGCCAGCAGCCACAAGCGGGAGAGCTCCTACAATGAGCAGTTCTTC. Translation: CASSHKRESSYNEQFF.

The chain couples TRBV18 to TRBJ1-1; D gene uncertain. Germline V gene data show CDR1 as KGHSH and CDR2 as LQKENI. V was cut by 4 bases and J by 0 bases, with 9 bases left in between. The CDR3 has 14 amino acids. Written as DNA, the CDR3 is TGTGCCAGCTCACGAAGCCGCCTGAACACTGAAGCTTTCTTT. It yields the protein CASSRSRLNTEAFF.

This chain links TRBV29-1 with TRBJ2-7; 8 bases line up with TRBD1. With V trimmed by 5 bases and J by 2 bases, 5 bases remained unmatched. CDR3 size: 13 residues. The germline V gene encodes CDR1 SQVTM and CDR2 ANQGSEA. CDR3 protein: CSVTGGTAYEQYF. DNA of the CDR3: TGCAGCGTTACAGGGGGAACTGCCTACGAGCAGTACTTC.

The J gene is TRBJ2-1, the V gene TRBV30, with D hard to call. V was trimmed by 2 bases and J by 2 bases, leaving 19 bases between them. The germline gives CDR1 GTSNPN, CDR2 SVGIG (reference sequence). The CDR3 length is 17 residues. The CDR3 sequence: CAWSPGAIVMTYNEQFF. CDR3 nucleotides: TGTGCCTGGAGTCCCGGTGCCATAGTGATGACCTACAATGAGCAGTTCTTC.

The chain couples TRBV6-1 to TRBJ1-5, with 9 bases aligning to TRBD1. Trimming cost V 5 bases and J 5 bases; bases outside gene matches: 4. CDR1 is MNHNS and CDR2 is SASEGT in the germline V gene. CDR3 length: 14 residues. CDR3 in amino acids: CASSHTGGDQPQHF. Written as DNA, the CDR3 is TGTGCCAGCAGTCATACAGGGGGCGATCAGCCCCAGCATTTT.

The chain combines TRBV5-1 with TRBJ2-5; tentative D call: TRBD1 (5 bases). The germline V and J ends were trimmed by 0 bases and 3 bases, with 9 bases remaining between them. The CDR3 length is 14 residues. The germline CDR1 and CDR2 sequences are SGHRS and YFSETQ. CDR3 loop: CASSLAGREETQYF. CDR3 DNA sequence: TGCGCCAGCAGCTTGGCCGGCAGGGAAGAGACCCAGTACTTC.

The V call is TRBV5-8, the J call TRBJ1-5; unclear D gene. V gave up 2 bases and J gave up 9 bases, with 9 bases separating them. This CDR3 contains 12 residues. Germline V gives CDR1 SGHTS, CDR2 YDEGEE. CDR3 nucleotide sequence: TGTGCCAGCAGCTTAGGAGTTTGGCCCCAGCATTTT. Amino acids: CASSLGVWPQHF.

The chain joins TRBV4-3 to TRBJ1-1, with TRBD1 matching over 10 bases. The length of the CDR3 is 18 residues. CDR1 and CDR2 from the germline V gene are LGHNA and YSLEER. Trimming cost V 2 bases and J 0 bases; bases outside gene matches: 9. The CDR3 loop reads CASSQPKTGGWMNTEAFF. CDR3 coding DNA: TGCGCCAGCAGCCAACCGAAGACAGGGGGCTGGATGAACACTGAAGCTTTCTTT.

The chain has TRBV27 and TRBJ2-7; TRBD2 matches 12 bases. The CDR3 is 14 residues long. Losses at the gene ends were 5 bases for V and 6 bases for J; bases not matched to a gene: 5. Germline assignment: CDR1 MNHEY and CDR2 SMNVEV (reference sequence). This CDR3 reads CASSARLAGVEQYF. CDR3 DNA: TGTGCCAGCAGTGCAAGACTAGCGGGAGTCGAGCAGTACTTC.

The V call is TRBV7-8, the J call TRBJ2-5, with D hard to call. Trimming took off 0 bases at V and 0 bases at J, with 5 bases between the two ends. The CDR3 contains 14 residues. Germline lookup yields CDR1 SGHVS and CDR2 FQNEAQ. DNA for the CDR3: TGTGCCAGCAGCTTAGCTGACTACCAAGAGACCCAGTACTTC. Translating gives CASSLADYQETQYF. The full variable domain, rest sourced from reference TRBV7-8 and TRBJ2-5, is GAGVSQSPRYKVAKRGQDVALRCDPISGHVSLFWYQQALGQGPEFLTYFQNEAQLDKSGLPSDRFFAERPEGSVSTLKIQRTQQEDSAVYLCASSLADYQETQYFGPGTRLLVL.

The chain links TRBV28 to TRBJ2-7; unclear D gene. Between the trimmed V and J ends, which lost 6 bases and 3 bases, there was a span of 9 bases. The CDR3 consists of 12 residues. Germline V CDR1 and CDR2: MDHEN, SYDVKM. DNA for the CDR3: TGTGCCAGCAGCCCCGGGTTCTACGAGCAGTACTTC. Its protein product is CASSPGFYEQYF.

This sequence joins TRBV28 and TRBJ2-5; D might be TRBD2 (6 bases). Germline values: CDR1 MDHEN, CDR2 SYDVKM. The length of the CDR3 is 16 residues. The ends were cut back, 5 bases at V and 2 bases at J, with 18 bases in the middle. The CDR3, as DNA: TGTGCCAGCAGTGAGGGTAAGGGTGCGGGACAAGAGACCCAGTACTTC. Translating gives CASSEGKGAGQETQYF.

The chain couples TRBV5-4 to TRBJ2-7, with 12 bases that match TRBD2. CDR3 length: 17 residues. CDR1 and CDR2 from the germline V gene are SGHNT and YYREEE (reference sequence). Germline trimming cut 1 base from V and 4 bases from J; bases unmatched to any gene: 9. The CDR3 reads CASSLSGGTSGRYEQYF. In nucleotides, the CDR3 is TGTGCCAGCAGCTTGAGTGGTGGAACTAGCGGGAGGTACGAGCAGTACTTC.